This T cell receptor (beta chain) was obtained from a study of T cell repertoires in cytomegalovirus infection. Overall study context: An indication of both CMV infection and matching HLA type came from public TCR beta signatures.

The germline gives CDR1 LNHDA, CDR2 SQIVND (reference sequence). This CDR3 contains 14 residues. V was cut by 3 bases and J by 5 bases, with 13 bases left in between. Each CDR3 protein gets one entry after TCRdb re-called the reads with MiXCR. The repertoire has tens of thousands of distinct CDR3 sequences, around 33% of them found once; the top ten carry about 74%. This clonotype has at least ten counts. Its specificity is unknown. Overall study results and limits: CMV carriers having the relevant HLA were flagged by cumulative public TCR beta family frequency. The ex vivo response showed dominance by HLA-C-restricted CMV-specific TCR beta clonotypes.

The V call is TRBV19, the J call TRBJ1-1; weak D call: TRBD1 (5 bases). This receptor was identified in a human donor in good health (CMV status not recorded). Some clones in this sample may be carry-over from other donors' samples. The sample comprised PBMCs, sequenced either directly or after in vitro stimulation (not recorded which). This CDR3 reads CASSIAQGLTEAFF. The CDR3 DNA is TGTGCCAGTAGTATTGCCCAGGGTTTGACTGAAGCTTTCTTT.